This T cell receptor beta chain was recovered during a study of neurological immune-mediated disorders. Study-level results: HTLV-1-associated myelopathy had the most TCR clonal expansion, while multiple sclerosis had the least, a level that fell below healthy controls.

Comment on this clonotype: Its target is unknown. One end of the junction is discordant with germline, which a read error may explain.

Germline V lookup: CDR1 SGHRS, CDR2 YFSETQ. CDR3 length: 14 amino acids. TCRdb re-derived calls from the 5' RACE reads in MiXCR, one entry per CDR3 protein. This table holds tens of thousands of distinct CDR3 sequences, roughly a tenth found once. The time point here: longitudinal time-point 1 (baseline). The sequenced material came from PBMCs. This sequence joins TRBV5-1 and TRBJ2-7; a weak D match, TRBD1 (5 bases). The source of this sequence is a man aged 25 to 40 in good health. The CDR3 region has the DNA TGTGCCAACAGCCCTGAAGGGGCGGCCTACGAGCAGTACTTC. The encoded protein is CANSPEGAAYEQYF.